This is a list of T cell receptor beta chains from one sample in a study of human T cells and chemical hapten exposure. TCRdb passed the RACE reads through MiXCR, listing each CDR3 protein once. The top ten clones hold around 5.8% of a sample with about 82,000 distinct CDR3 sequences, 13% of them seen once. Sequenced material: whole blood, taken in connection with sensitization to the hapten diphenylcyclopropenone (DPC). The receptor source for this set is a woman aged 45-59 years with alopecia areata. Some clones in this sample may be carry-over from other donors' samples. Each CDR3 is given with its conserved first and last residue. Fields, in order: CDR3 length, J gene, clone size, V gene, D gene, CDR3 protein, CDR3 DNA. D genes are given only for firm matches. Only some rows state a clone size, as once, few, many or a class for expanded clones.

14 | TRBJ1-6 | NA | TRBV7-8 | NA | CASSLLTAYSPLHF | TGTGCCAGCAGCTTACTCACTGCCTATTCACCCCTACACTTT
14 | TRBJ2-7 | few | TRBV5-1 | TRBD1 | CASSKEGTGHEQYF | TGCGCCAGCAGCAAGGAAGGGACAGGGCACGAGCAGTACTTC
15 | TRBJ1-2 | few | TRBV20-1 | TRBD1 | CSATRQGATNYGYTF | TGCAGTGCTACCCGACAGGGGGCGACTAACTATGGCTACACCTTC
13 | TRBJ1-5 | NA | TRBV18 | TRBD1 | CASSRDSVQPQHF | TGTGCCAGCTCACGGGACAGCGTTCAGCCCCAGCATTTT
15 | TRBJ2-1 | few | TRBV5-6 | TRBD2 | CASSLGLAGENEQFF | TGTGCCAGCAGCTTGGGTTTAGCGGGGGAGAATGAGCAGTTCTTC
13 | TRBJ1-2 | many | TRBV18 | NA | CASSPSGIYGYTF | TGTGCCAGCTCACCATCAGGGATCTATGGCTACACCTTC
13 | TRBJ2-7 | many | TRBV6-1 | NA | CASSEVGFYEQYF | TGTGCCAGCAGTGAAGTGGGGTTTTACGAGCAGTACTTC
14 | TRBJ1-1 | few | TRBV2 | NA | CASSANQVRAEAFF | TGTGCCAGCAGTGCAAATCAGGTCCGCGCTGAAGCTTTCTTT
15 | TRBJ1-4 | NA | TRBV29-1 | NA | CSVRSATATNEKLFF | TGCAGCGTTAGATCAGCGACAGCGACTAATGAAAAACTGTTTTTT
19 | TRBJ2-3 | many | TRBV7-8 | TRBD2 | CASSSSRTSGARSTDTQYF | TGTGCCAGCAGCTCGAGTAGGACTAGCGGAGCACGTAGCACAGATACGCAGTATTTT
15 | TRBJ2-5 | NA | TRBV9 | TRBD2 | CASSVAGLAEETQYF | TGTGCCAGCAGCGTAGCCGGACTAGCGGAAGAGACCCAGTACTTC
14 | TRBJ1-2 | few | TRBV25-1 | NA | CASSEYGDFYGYTF | TGTGCCAGCAGTGAATACGGTGACTTCTATGGCTACACCTTC
15 | TRBJ2-1 | few | TRBV15 | NA | CATSRMAGVHNEQFF | TGTGCCACCAGCAGGATGGCAGGGGTTCACAATGAGCAGTTCTTC
16 | TRBJ2-2 | NA | TRBV11-1 | TRBD2 | CASSPGLAGVLGELFF | TGTGCCAGCAGCCCGGGACTAGCGGGAGTGCTCGGGGAGCTGTTTTTT
13 | TRBJ2-1 | few | TRBV11-2 | NA | CASRSTRDPWQFF | TGTGCCAGCAGAAGTACCAGGGATCCTTGGCAGTTCTTC
15 | TRBJ2-1 | NA | TRBV19 | NA | CASMDRGQIYNEQFF | TGTGCCAGTATGGACCGGGGCCAAATTTACAATGAGCAGTTCTTC
14 | TRBJ2-5 | many | TRBV29-1 | NA | CSVLEGGLSETQYF | TGCAGCGTCCTAGAAGGGGGGCTGAGTGAGACCCAGTACTTC
15 | TRBJ2-7 | NA | TRBV11-2 | TRBD2 | CASSPTSGSGYEQYF | TGTGCCAGCAGCCCAACTAGCGGGAGCGGGTACGAGCAGTACTTC
14 | TRBJ2-1 | few | TRBV2 | NA | CASIVTISYNEQFF | TGTGCCAGCATCGTGACAATTTCCTACAATGAGCAGTTCTTC
13 | TRBJ2-2 | NA | TRBV30 | NA | CAWSGQNTGELFF | TGTGCCTGGAGCGGACAGAACACCGGGGAGCTGTTTTTT
15 | TRBJ2-5 | NA | TRBV21-1 | NA | CASSKISLAGETQYF | TGTGCCAGCAGCAAAATAAGTCTGGCGGGAGAGACCCAGTACTTC
16 | TRBJ2-1 | few | TRBV7-2 | TRBD2 | CASSPGTSGRSDEQFF | TGTGCCAGCAGCCCCGGGACTAGCGGGAGGAGTGATGAGCAGTTCTTC
11 | TRBJ2-7 | NA | TRBV30 | NA | CAWTKETEQYF | TGTGCCTGGACCAAGGAGACCGAGCAGTACTTC
14 | TRBJ2-1 | NA | TRBV20-1 | TRBD2 | CSASGGGPLNEQFF | TGCAGTGCTAGCGGGGGGGGCCCCCTCAATGAGCAGTTCTTC
11 | TRBJ2-3 | NA | TRBV29-1 | NA | CSVEGSDTQYF | TGCAGCGTTGAAGGGTCAGATACGCAGTATTTT
16 | TRBJ2-1 | many | TRBV28 | TRBD1 | CASSFLSGGSYNEQFF | TGTGCCAGCAGTTTTTTGTCAGGGGGCTCCTACAATGAGCAGTTCTTC
15 | TRBJ2-1 | few | TRBV29-1 | NA | CSVATGLGAYNEQFF | TGCAGCGTAGCTACAGGGCTAGGGGCTTACAATGAGCAGTTCTTC
16 | TRBJ2-5 | many | TRBV12-3/TRBV12-4 | NA | CASSFDPGARRETQYF | TGTGCCAGCAGTTTTGACCCGGGGGCGCGGCGAGAGACCCAGTACTTC
17 | TRBJ2-3 | few | TRBV12-3/TRBV12-4 | TRBD2 | CASSLKLAASGTDTQYF | TGTGCCAGCAGTTTAAAACTAGCGGCATCTGGCACAGATACGCAGTATTTT
13 | TRBJ2-7 | few | TRBV3-1 | NA | CASSPPWGGEQYF | TGTGCCAGCAGCCCTCCATGGGGTGGCGAGCAGTACTTC
15 | TRBJ2-7 | NA | TRBV5-4 | TRBD2 | CGSRPGGGRDYEQYF | TGTGGCAGCAGACCCGGGGGAGGGCGAGACTACGAGCAGTACTTC
13 | TRBJ2-5 | many | TRBV29-1 | NA | CSSLKPSQETQYF | TGCAGCTCCCTGAAGCCTAGTCAAGAGACCCAGTACTTC
15 | TRBJ1-2 | many | TRBV21-1 | NA | CASSKGAGKNYGYTF | TGTGCCAGCAGCAAGGGTGCCGGCAAAAACTATGGCTACACCTTC
13 | TRBJ2-3 | few | TRBV20-1 | NA | CSARERPTDTQYF | TGCAGTGCTAGAGAACGCCCTACAGATACGCAGTATTTT
16 | TRBJ2-5 | NA | TRBV29-1 | NA | CSVEPSRRQGQETQYF | TGCAGCGTTGAACCCTCTAGGCGACAAGGTCAAGAGACCCAGTACTTC
12 | TRBJ1-1 | many | TRBV12-3/TRBV12-4 | NA | CASRPRSPEAFF | TGTGCCAGCAGGCCGCGGAGCCCTGAAGCTTTCTTT
17 | TRBJ1-1 | many | TRBV10-3 | TRBD1 | CAIRELLPDRVDTEAFF | TGTGCCATCAGGGAACTCCTGCCTGACAGGGTAGACACTGAAGCTTTCTTT
14 | TRBJ2-1 | few | TRBV3-1 | NA | CASSHPDGENEQFF | TGTGCCAGCAGCCACCCAGACGGGGAGAATGAGCAGTTCTTC
16 | TRBJ2-2 | many | TRBV11-2 | TRBD2 | CASSFGLAGYTGELFF | TGTGCCAGCAGCTTTGGACTAGCGGGGTATACCGGGGAGCTGTTTTTT
16 | TRBJ2-5 | NA | TRBV4-2 | TRBD1 | CASSQRFGTDQETQYF | TGTGCCAGCAGCCAACGTTTTGGGACAGACCAAGAGACCCAGTACTTC
12 | TRBJ2-7 | once | TRBV20-1 | NA | CSASDHSYEQYF | TGCAGTGCTAGCGACCATTCCTACGAGCAGTACTTC
12 | TRBJ2-7 | NA | TRBV6-1 | NA | CASSVPRGEQYF | TGTGCCAGCAGTGTCCCCCGGGGTGAGCAGTACTTC
16 | TRBJ2-7 | many | TRBV5-4 | NA | CASSSGGRGSSYEQYF | TGTGCCAGCAGCTCGGGGGGCCGAGGGAGTTCCTACGAGCAGTACTTC
14 | TRBJ2-7 | NA | TRBV6-1 | NA | CASSVGGMGYEQYF | TGTGCCAGCAGTGTTGGGGGAATGGGGTACGAGCAGTACTTC
15 | TRBJ2-7 | many | TRBV20-1 | NA | CSAEYPGTESYEQYF | TGCAGTGCCGAATACCCCGGGACTGAATCCTACGAGCAGTACTTC
11 | TRBJ1-1 | NA | TRBV29-1 | NA | CSVVRTFEAFF | TGCAGCGTTGTTCGGACGTTCGAAGCTTTCTTT
18 | TRBJ2-3 | few | TRBV4-2 | TRBD2 | CASSQGAGLAGGTDTQYF | TGTGCCAGCAGCCAAGGCGCGGGACTAGCGGGAGGAACAGATACGCAGTATTTT
15 | TRBJ1-2 | few | TRBV1 | NA | CTSSQEGRDDYGYTF | TGCACCAGCAGCCAAGAGGGCAGGGATGACTATGGCTACACCTTC
16 | TRBJ2-2 | many | TRBV12-3/TRBV12-4 | NA | CASSFLGEFIGGELFF | TGTGCCAGCAGTTTTTTGGGGGAGTTTATTGGCGGGGAGCTGTTTTTT
15 | TRBJ1-1 | many | TRBV5-1 | NA | CASSLVVQGHTEAFF | TGCGCCAGCAGCTTGGTGGTCCAGGGGCACACTGAAGCTTTCTTT
12 | TRBJ1-5 | NA | TRBV20-1 | TRBD1 | CSAGTGVQPQHF | TGCAGTGCGGGGACAGGCGTTCAGCCCCAGCATTTT
15 | TRBJ1-6 | NA | TRBV7-9 | TRBD1 | CASSFLTGNNSPLHF | TGTGCCAGCAGCTTCCTGACAGGGAATAATTCACCCCTCCACTTT
12 | TRBJ2-1 | many | TRBV7-2 | NA | CASSSGPNEQFF | TGTGCCAGCAGCTCAGGACCTAATGAGCAGTTCTTC
14 | TRBJ2-7 | NA | TRBV18 | NA | CASSSDASSYGQYF | TGTGCCAGCTCGTCGGACGCTAGCTCCTACGGGCAGTACTTC